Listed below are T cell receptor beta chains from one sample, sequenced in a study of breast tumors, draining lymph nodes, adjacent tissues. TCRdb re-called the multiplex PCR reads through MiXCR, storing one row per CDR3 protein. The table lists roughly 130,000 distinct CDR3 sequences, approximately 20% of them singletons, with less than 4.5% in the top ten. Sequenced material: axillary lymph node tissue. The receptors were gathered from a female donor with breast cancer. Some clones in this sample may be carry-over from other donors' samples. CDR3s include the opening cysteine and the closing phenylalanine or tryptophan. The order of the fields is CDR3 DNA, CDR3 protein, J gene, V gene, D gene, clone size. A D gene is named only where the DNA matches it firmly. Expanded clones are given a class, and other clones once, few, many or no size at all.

TGTGCCAGCAGCTTAACGAGCGCCGGGGAGCTGTTTTTT	CASSLTSAGELFF	TRBJ2-2	TRBV11-2	NA	many
TGTGCCAGCAGTGAGTCGGGCTTCTTGCCCGGGGAGCTGTTTTTT	CASSESGFLPGELFF	TRBJ2-2	TRBV2	NA	many
TGCAGTGCTAGGGATCCCCCAAGCTTAGGATCCTATGGCTACACCTTC	CSARDPPSLGSYGYTF	TRBJ1-2	TRBV20-1	NA	many
TGTGCCAGCAGTCCTGACAGGGCTGGGGCCAACGTCCTGACTTTC	CASSPDRAGANVLTF	TRBJ2-6	TRBV27	TRBD1	NA
TGCAGTGCTAGACAGACGGGGAAATCCAGCTCCTACAATGAGCAGTTCTTC	CSARQTGKSSSYNEQFF	TRBJ2-1	TRBV20-1	NA	many
TGCGCCAGCAGGGTTCTTTCTAGCACAGATACGCAGTATTTT	CASRVLSSTDTQYF	TRBJ2-3	TRBV5-1	NA	many
TGTGCCGCAACCGGGGCCACGAGCGATGAGCAGTTCTTC	CAATGATSDEQFF	TRBJ2-1	TRBV30	NA	NA
TGCGCCAGCAGCCGCATGGGACTAGCGCCAGATACGCAGTATTTT	CASSRMGLAPDTQYF	TRBJ2-3	TRBV5-1	TRBD2	many
TGCAGTGCCAGGGGCACTAGCATCTCCTACGAGCAGTACTTC	CSARGTSISYEQYF	TRBJ2-7	TRBV20-1	NA	many
TGTGCCAGCAGCACCGGACTAGCGGGAGTAGGATCCTACAATGAGCAGTTCTTC	CASSTGLAGVGSYNEQFF	TRBJ2-1	TRBV11-2	TRBD2	many
TGTGCCAGTAGTATTGGCGGGAATCAGCCCCAGCATTTT	CASSIGGNQPQHF	TRBJ1-5	TRBV19	NA	many
TGTGCCAGCTCACCACCGTTGGTATACGAGCAGTACTTC	CASSPPLVYEQYF	TRBJ2-7	TRBV18	NA	many
TGTGCCAGCAGACCTCAAGGGCGGGAGGCCTACAATGAGCAGTTCTTC	CASRPQGREAYNEQFF	TRBJ2-1	TRBV28	TRBD2	many
TGTGCCAGCAGTTACTTGCGGGAGAAGGACGAGCAGTACTTC	CASSYLREKDEQYF	TRBJ2-7	TRBV6-6	TRBD2	NA
TGTGCCAGCAGGGGACAGGGAGTCCATGGCTACACCTTC	CASRGQGVHGYTF	TRBJ1-2	TRBV28	TRBD1	many
TGTGCCAGCAGCCTACAGGAGAACAATGAGCAGTTCTTC	CASSLQENNEQFF	TRBJ2-1	TRBV7-6	NA	many
TGTGCCATCAGTGACCCCCCCGGGAGGCAGTTACAAAACACCATATATTTT	CAISDPPGRQLQNTIYF	TRBJ1-3	TRBV10-3	NA	many
TGTGCCAGCAGTGAACCGGGGGGGTACGAGCAGTACTTC	CASSEPGGYEQYF	TRBJ2-7	TRBV6-1	TRBD2	many
TGTGCCAGCAGCTTAGAGGGGCGGTCAACTCCGTACTTC	CASSLEGRSTPYF	TRBJ2-7	TRBV7-9	NA	many
TGCAGTGCTATCTTGGGGACAGGGAACGAGCAGTACTTC	CSAILGTGNEQYF	TRBJ2-7	TRBV20-1	TRBD1	many
TGCAGTGCTCCGAGGGAGACCCAGTACTTC	CSAPRETQYF	TRBJ2-5	TRBV20-1	NA	many
TGTGCCAGCAGCTCCGGGGGTTCCAAGGAGACCCAGTACTTC	CASSSGGSKETQYF	TRBJ2-5	TRBV5-5	NA	many
TGTGCCAGCAGTTTAGTTCTAGCGGGGGACACAGATACGCAGTATTTT	CASSLVLAGDTDTQYF	TRBJ2-3	TRBV12-3/TRBV12-4	TRBD2	many
TGTGCCAGCAGCTTTGGGAGCAATCAGCCCCAGCATTTT	CASSFGSNQPQHF	TRBJ1-5	TRBV7-9	NA	many
TGTGCCAGCAGCCAAGGGGGCCAGGGGGCTCGGGAGCAGTACTTC	CASSQGGQGAREQYF	TRBJ2-7	TRBV3-1	TRBD1	NA
TGTGCCAGCAGCTTGGTTATGGGCGGGAGCACAGATACGCAGTATTTT	CASSLVMGGSTDTQYF	TRBJ2-3	TRBV5-6	NA	NA
TGCGCCAGCAGCCAAGAGGGGAGCACCCGTTCACCCCTCCACTTT	CASSQEGSTRSPLHF	TRBJ1-6	TRBV4-1	NA	many
TGTGCCAGCACCCAACCTAACGGCGCGAAAAGGGGAAACACCATATATTTT	CASTQPNGAKRGNTIYF	TRBJ1-3	TRBV28	NA	NA